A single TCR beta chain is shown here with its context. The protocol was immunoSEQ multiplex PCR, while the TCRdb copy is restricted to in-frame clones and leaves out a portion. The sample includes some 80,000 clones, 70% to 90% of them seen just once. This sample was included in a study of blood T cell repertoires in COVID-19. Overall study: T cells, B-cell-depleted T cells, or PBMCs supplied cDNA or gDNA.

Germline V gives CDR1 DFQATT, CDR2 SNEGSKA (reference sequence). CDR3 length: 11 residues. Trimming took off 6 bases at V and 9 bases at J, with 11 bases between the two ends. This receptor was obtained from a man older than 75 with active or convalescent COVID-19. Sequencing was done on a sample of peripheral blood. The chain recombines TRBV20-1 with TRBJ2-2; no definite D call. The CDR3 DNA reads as TGCAGTGCAAAGAGGAGCCGGGAGCTGTTTTTT. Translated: CSAKRSRELFF.